The T cell receptor beta chain under discussion was sequenced for a study of T cells in tuberculosis. Clones were read by immunoSEQ multiplex PCR, and TCRdb kept only the in-frame ones, dropping some. Of approximately 31,000 clones in the sample, about 95% were seen once. V lost 0 bases and J 12 bases, leaving 19 bases between the germline ends. The CDR3 totals 15 residues. The V gene's germline CDR1 is SGDLS and CDR2 YYNGEE. This clonotype originated in a donor between 10 and 35 years old with latent tuberculosis or without tuberculosis infection. The rearrangement links TRBV9 to TRBJ2-1; D might be TRBD2 (6 bases). The sequenced material came from PBMCs. CDR3 sequence: CASSVDSHPRLGQFF. CDR3 coding DNA: TGTGCCAGCAGCGTAGATAGCCATCCCCGACTAGGGCAGTTCTTC.